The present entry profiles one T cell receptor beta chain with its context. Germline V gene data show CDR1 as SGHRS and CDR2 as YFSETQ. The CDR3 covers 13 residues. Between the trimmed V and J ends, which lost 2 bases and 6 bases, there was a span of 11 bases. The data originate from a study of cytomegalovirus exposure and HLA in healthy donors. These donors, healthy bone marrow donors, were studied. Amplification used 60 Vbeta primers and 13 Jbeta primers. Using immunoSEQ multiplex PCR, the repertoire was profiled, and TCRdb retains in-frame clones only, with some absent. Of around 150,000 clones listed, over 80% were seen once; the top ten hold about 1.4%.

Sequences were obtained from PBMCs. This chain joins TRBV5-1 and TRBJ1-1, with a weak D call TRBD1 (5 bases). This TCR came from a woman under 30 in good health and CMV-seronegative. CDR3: CASSFLGVAEAFF. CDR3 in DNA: TGCGCCAGCAGCTTTCTAGGGGTTGCTGAAGCTTTCTTT.